Listed here are 15 T cell receptor beta chains from one sample, sequenced in a study of regulatory T cells in long-lasting Graves disease. Time point reported: persistent/refractory GD, antithyroid drugs over 5 years with positive TRAb. Generation of the TCR library employed RNA extracted from PBMCs. Assembly of TCR beta libraries relied on iRepertoire HTBI primers together with Arm-PCR of CDR3 regions. TCRdb reprocessed the multiplex PCR reads via MiXCR and lists one record per CDR3 protein. The sample lists roughly 500,000 distinct CDR3 sequences, roughly 23% seen once, with less than 15% in the top ten. Sequences were derived from peripheral blood mononuclear cells (PBMCs), sampled when the disease was refractory, from a patient treated with antithyroid drugs. The receptors here all came from a female donor with Graves disease.

J is TRBJ1-1 and V is TRBV14; D might be TRBD1 (6 bases). The CDR3 totals 15 residues. Germline V CDR1 and CDR2: SGHDN, FVKESK. Trimming left V 0 bases short and J 5 bases short, with 13 bases between. This chain's CDR3 is CASSQEEGGLTEAFF. The CDR3 DNA reads as TGTGCCAGCAGCCAAGAAGAAGGGGGACTGACTGAAGCTTTCTTT.

This clonotype occurred once. The V gene is TRBV20-1, the J gene TRBJ2-3; no definite D call. The CDR3 runs to 14 residues. CDR1 DFQATT and CDR2 SNEGSKA come from the germline V gene (reference sequence). V was shortened by 5 bases and J by 0 bases, with 12 bases between the two germline ends. CDR3 nucleotides: TGCAGTGCTGCGTCGGCCGCTAGCACAGATACGCAGTATTTT. This sequence encodes CSAASAASTDTQYF.

This clonotype was picked up many times. The J gene is TRBJ1-4, the V gene TRBV28; D uncertain. Germline CDR1 and CDR2: MDHEN and SYDVKM. There are 13 residues in the CDR3. V was trimmed by 3 bases and J by 5 bases, leaving 7 bases between them. The CDR3 coding sequence is TGTGCCAGCAGTTTCTTGCGGAATGAAAAACTGTTTTTT. Translating gives CASSFLRNEKLFF.

The table lists this clonotype with many counts. The chain joins TRBV30 to TRBJ1-1; D not resolved. The CDR3 has 11 residues. Trimming removed 4 bases at V and 3 bases at J, with 6 bases between. CDR1 and CDR2 (germline): GTSNPN, SVGIG (reference sequence). The CDR3 sequence: CAWTGDTEAFF. The DNA of the CDR3 is TGTGCCTGGACCGGAGACACTGAAGCTTTCTTT.

This clonotype was seen at least ten times. V and J are TRBV6-5 and TRBJ1-2; 8 bases are a match to TRBD1. Germline values: CDR1 MNHEY, CDR2 SVGAGI. Germline trimming cut 2 bases from V and 8 bases from J; bases unmatched to any gene: 10. The CDR3 totals 15 residues. The CDR3 sequence: CASSYLDRAGGGYTF. CDR3 nucleotides: TGTGCCAGCAGTTACCTGGACAGGGCCGGAGGGGGCTACACCTTC.

The genes are TRBV5-1 and TRBJ1-1; D not certain. V lost 5 bases and J lost 2, with 10 bases in between. CDR3 length equals 13 residues. In germline, CDR1 is SGHRS, CDR2 YFSETQ. The CDR3 DNA follows: TGCGCCAGCAGTCTTACCATAAACACTGAAGCTTTCTTT. Translating gives CASSLTINTEAFF.

This clonotype was observed at least ten times. The rearrangement links TRBV7-9 to TRBJ2-2, with a tentative D call TRBD1 (6 bases). Germline-derived CDR1 and CDR2 are SEHNR and FQNEAQ (reference sequence). The V gene lost 5 bases and the J gene lost 10 bases, with 11 bases spanning the gap. The CDR3 totals 12 residues. This chain's CDR3 is CASSVQGQELFF. DNA for the CDR3: TGTGCCAGCAGCGTACAGGGCCAGGAGCTGTTTTTT.

This clonotype was counted between two and nine times. The chain combines TRBV25-1 with TRBJ1-4; the D is unclear. Trimming removed 2 bases at V and 7 bases at J, with 5 bases between. The CDR3 runs to 12 residues. Germline loops: CDR1 MGHDK, CDR2 SYGVNS. This CDR3 reads CASSELTEKLFF. CDR3 in DNA: TGTGCCAGCAGTGAACTAACTGAAAAACTGTTTTTT.

In this sample, this clonotype turned up many times. J is TRBJ2-2 and V is TRBV5-1, with D unresolved. CDR3 length: 15 residues. CDR1 and CDR2 from the germline V gene are SGHRS and YFSETQ. The V and J ends lost 0 bases and 7 bases respectively, with 13 bases between them. CDR3 sequence (DNA): TGCGCCAGCAGCTTGGATTTCAGTTTCAGCGGGGAGCTGTTTTTT. Translation gives CASSLDFSFSGELFF.

This clonotype has a count of ten or more. As DNA, the CDR3 is TGTGCCAGCAGGGGACAGGGCGTCAGCAATCAGCCCCAGCATTTT. Protein: CASRGQGVSNQPQHF. The chain joins TRBV6-1 to TRBJ1-5; 9 bases match TRBD1. Germline assignment: CDR1 MNHNS and CDR2 SASEGT. Trimming at V came to 6 bases and at J to 1 base, leaving 4 bases not matched to a gene. CDR3 length: 15 amino acids.

This clonotype has ten or more counts. The V call is TRBV7-3, the J call TRBJ1-2, with a tentative D call TRBD1 (6 bases). The V gene's germline CDR1 is SGHTA and CDR2 FQGTGA. V lost 2 bases and J 7 bases, leaving 14 bases between the germline ends. The CDR3 sequence is 14 residues long. CDR3 sequence: CASSLGDRRGGYTF. DNA of the CDR3: TGTGCCAGCAGCTTAGGAGACAGGCGCGGTGGCTACACCTTC. The variable domain in full, with the rest retrieved from reference TRBV7-3 and TRBJ1-2, is GAGVSQTPSNKVTEKGKYVELRCDPISGHTALYWYRQSLGQGPEFLIYFQGTGAADDSGLPNDRFFAVRPEGSVSTLKIQRTERGDSAVYLCASSLGDRRGGYTFGSGTRLTVV.

This clonotype was detected many times. The CDR3 reads CASSFWREVDETQYF. CDR3 nucleotides: TGTGCCAGCAGCTTTTGGCGGGAGGTGGATGAGACCCAGTACTTC. The chain joins TRBV7-2 to TRBJ2-5; 8 bases map to TRBD2. Trimming at V came to 3 bases and at J to 5 bases, leaving 8 bases not matched to a gene. Germline CDR1 SGHTA, CDR2 FQGNSA. This CDR3 region has 15 residues.

This clonotype has a count of ten or more. J is TRBJ2-2 and V is TRBV11-2; TRBD1 agrees at 9 bases. Unmatched junction bases numbered 6, after V lost 1 base and J lost 3 bases. Germline assignment: CDR1 SGHAT and CDR2 FQNNGV. This CDR3 has 17 amino acids. The CDR3 loop is CASSLVQGARYTGELFF. Written as DNA, the CDR3 is TGTGCCAGCAGCTTAGTACAGGGGGCGAGATACACCGGGGAGCTGTTTTTT.

This clonotype was counted many times. The rearrangement uses TRBV2 and TRBJ1-5, with TRBD1 matching over 7 bases. CDR3 size: 16 residues. Per germline, CDR1 SNHLY and CDR2 FYNNEI. V shed 7 bases, J shed 9 bases, and the junction held 18 bases outside the gene matches. Written as DNA, the CDR3 is TGTGCCAGCACGAGAGGAACAGGGGCACGTTGGGGGCCCCAGCATTTT. Translation: CASTRGTGARWGPQHF.

This clonotype has only a few counts. The chain joins TRBV18 to TRBJ2-5; TRBD2 might be the D (6 bases). Per germline, CDR1 KGHSH and CDR2 LQKENI. Between the trimmed V and J ends, which lost 0 bases and 4 bases, there was a span of 12 bases. This CDR3 is built from 15 residues. This CDR3 is CASSPPAVGGETQYF. The DNA of the CDR3 is TGTGCCAGCTCACCACCGGCGGTGGGGGGAGAGACCCAGTACTTC.